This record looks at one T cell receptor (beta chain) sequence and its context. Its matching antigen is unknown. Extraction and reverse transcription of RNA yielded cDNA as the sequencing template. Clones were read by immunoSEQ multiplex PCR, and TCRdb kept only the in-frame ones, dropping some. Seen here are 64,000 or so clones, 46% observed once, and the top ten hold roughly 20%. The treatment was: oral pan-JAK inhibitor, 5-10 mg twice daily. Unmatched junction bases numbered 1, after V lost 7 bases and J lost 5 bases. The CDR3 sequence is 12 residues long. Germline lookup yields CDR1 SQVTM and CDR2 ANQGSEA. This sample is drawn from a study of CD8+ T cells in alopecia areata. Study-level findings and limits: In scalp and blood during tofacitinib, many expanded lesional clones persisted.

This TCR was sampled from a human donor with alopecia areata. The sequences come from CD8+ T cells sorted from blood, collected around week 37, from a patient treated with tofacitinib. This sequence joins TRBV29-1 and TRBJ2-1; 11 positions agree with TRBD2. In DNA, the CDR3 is TGCAGCGCGGGACTAGCGGACAATGAGCAGTTCTTC. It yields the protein CSAGLADNEQFF.